This T cell receptor beta chain was observed in a study of response to subunit inactivated influenza vaccine. General study findings and limits: There was a suggestion from the authors that each seasonal influenza vaccination recruits few new T cells.

This clonotype was recorded many times. Its antigen is unidentified. Trimming removed 3 bases at V and 2 bases at J, with 12 bases between. The CDR3 loop spans 14 amino acids. Germline V gene data show CDR1 as SQVTM and CDR2 as ANQGSEA. TCRdb reanalysed the RT-PCR reads using MiXCR and keeps one entry per CDR3 protein. The sample includes 400,000 to 650,000 distinct CDR3 sequences, roughly 7.9% of them seen just once. V gene TRBV29-1 combines with J gene TRBJ2-3, with D tentatively TRBD1 (6 bases). The sequenced sample was PBMCs from blood, obtained roughly 24 months after vaccination. The clonotype was recovered from a man between 50 and 70 years old who received an inactivated influenza vaccine. In nucleotides, the CDR3 is TGCAGCGTTGAGGATACAGGGACCACAGATACGCAGTATTTT. It translates to CSVEDTGTTDTQYF.